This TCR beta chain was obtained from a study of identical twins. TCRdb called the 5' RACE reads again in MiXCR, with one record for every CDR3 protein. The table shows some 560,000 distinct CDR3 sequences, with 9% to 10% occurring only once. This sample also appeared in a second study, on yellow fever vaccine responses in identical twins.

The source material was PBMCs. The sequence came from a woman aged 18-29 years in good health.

The CDR3 reads CASRPYEQYF. CDR3 sequence (DNA): TGTGCCAGCAGGCCATACGAGCAGTACTTC. The rearrangement uses TRBV2 and TRBJ2-7; D is ambiguous. The CDR3 has 10 residues. From germline, CDR1 is SNHLY and CDR2 FYNNEI. Trimming shortened V by 6 bases and J by 4 bases, and 4 bases separated the two germline ends.